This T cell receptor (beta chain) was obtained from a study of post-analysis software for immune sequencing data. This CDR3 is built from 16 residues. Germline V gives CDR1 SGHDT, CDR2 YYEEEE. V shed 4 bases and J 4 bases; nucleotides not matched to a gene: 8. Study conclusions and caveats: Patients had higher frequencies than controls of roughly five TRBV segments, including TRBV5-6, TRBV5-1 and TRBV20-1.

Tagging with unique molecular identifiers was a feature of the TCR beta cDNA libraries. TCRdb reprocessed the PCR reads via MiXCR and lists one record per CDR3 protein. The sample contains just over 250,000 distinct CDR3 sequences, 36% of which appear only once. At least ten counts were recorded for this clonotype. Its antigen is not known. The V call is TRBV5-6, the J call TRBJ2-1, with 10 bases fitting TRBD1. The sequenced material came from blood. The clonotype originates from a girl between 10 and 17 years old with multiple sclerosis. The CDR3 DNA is TGTGCCAGCAGCGTCACGGACAGGGGGGCTTACAATGAGCAGTTCTTC. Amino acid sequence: CASSVTDRGAYNEQFF.